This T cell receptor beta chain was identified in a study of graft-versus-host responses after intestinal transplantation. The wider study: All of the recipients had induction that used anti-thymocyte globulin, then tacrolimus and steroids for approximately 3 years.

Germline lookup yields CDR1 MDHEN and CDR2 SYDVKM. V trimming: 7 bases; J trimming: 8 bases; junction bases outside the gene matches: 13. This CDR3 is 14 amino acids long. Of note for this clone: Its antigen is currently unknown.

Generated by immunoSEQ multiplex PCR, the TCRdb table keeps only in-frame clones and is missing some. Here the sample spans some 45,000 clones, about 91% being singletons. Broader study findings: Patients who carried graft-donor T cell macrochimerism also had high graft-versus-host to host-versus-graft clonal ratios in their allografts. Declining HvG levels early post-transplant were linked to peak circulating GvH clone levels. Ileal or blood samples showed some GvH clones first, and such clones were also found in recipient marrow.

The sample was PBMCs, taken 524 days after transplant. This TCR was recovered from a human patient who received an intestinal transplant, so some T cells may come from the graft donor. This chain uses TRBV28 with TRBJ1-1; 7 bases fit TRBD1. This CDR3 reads CASNPVPGTVEAFF. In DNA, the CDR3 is TGTGCCAGCAACCCTGTGCCTGGGACAGTGGAAGCTTTCTTT.